What follows are 29 T cell receptor beta chains derived from one specimen sequenced in a study of OX40 agonist ivuxolimab in advanced cancers. The assay was immunoSEQ multiplex PCR, and TCRdb's table has in-frame clones only and misses some. This sample has tens of thousands of clones, with 88% found just once. The sequencing here drew on CD4+ or CD8+ T cells sorted from blood, taken in a trial of the OX40 agonist ivuxolimab. These receptors were taken from an adult with an advanced solid tumor such as melanoma, head and neck, liver or kidney cancer.

The CDR3 spells CATTRTANTGELFF. The CDR3 coding sequence is TGTGCAACTACTAGGACAGCGAACACCGGGGAGCTGTTTTTT. The chain links TRBV28 to TRBJ2-2; D might be TRBD1 (6 bases). This CDR3 is 14 amino acids long. The germline V gene has CDR1 MDHEN and CDR2 SYDVKM.

The chain is built from TRBV7-3 and TRBJ2-7; D call uncertain. This CDR3 has 14 residues. V was trimmed by 3 bases and J by 2 bases, leaving 11 bases between them. Germline V gene data show CDR1 as SGHTA and CDR2 as FQGTGA. Written as DNA, the CDR3 is TGTGCCAGCAGCTTTTGGCCAGGACCCTACGAGCAGTACTTC. The encoded protein is CASSFWPGPYEQYF.

The chain combines TRBV7-9 with TRBJ2-7; 7 positions agree with TRBD2. This CDR3 is built from 11 residues. Looked up from germline, CDR1 is SEHNR and CDR2 is FQNEAQ (reference sequence). V trimming: 8 bases; J trimming: 7 bases; junction bases outside the gene matches: 5. CDR3 DNA sequence: TGTGCCAGCGGAAGCGGGATAGAGCAGTACTTC. This codes for CASGSGIEQYF.

The chain couples TRBV9 to TRBJ1-1, with D uncertain. The CDR3 is 14 amino acids. Germline V lookup: CDR1 SGDLS, CDR2 YYNGEE. Deletions cut 0 bases from V and 1 base from J, with 7 bases between. The DNA of the CDR3 is TGTGCCAGCAGCGTAGATGCCGGGAACACTGAAGCTTTCTTT. Protein: CASSVDAGNTEAFF.

This chain uses TRBV18 with TRBJ2-3, with 14 positions matching TRBD2. Germline V lookup: CDR1 KGHSH, CDR2 LQKENI. V gave up 3 bases and J gave up 5 bases; unmatched junction bases: 7. The length of the CDR3 is 17 residues. CDR3 sequence reads: CASSPLGTSGREDTQYF. CDR3 nucleotides: TGTGCCAGCTCACCCCTCGGGACTAGCGGGAGAGAAGATACGCAGTATTTT.

The chain couples TRBV4-2 to TRBJ2-2; 9 bases line up with TRBD2. Trimming cost V 2 bases and J 7 bases; bases outside gene matches: 20. The CDR3 contains 20 residues. CDR1 and CDR2 from the germline V gene are LGHNA and YNFKEQ. The CDR3 nucleotides read TGTGCCAGCAGCCAACCCCCGGGAGCAGCGGGAGGCCGGATGGGCGGGGAGCTGTTTTTT. Its translation is CASSQPPGAAGGRMGGELFF.

This chain links TRBV6-6 with TRBJ1-1; D is unresolved. This CDR3 is built from 16 residues. Between the trimmed V and J ends, which lost 2 bases and 1 base, there was a span of 14 bases. CDR1 is MNHNY and CDR2 is SVGAGI in the germline V gene (reference sequence). This CDR3 reads CASSYEQSAWNTEAFF. CDR3 nucleotide sequence: TGTGCCAGCAGTTACGAACAGTCGGCGTGGAACACTGAAGCTTTCTTT.

The chain has TRBV29-1 and TRBJ1-5, with 9 bases that match TRBD1. The CDR3 is 14 residues long. Germline CDR1 SQVTM, CDR2 ANQGSEA. V was clipped by 4 bases and J by 1 base; unmatched bases: 2. The CDR3 sequence is CSVVGQGSNQPQHF. The CDR3 DNA reads TGCAGCGTTGTTGGACAGGGGAGCAATCAGCCCCAGCATTTT.

The chain carries TRBV18 and TRBJ2-7; 7 nucleotides match TRBD1. Germline CDR1 KGHSH, CDR2 LQKENI. Unmatched junction bases numbered 15, after V lost 3 bases and J lost 4 bases. The CDR3 runs 17 residues. The CDR3 sequence is CASSPYSTRDSLYEQYF. CDR3 bases: TGTGCCAGCTCACCTTACTCAACCCGGGACAGCTTATACGAGCAGTACTTC.

The chain couples TRBV5-4 to TRBJ1-1; TRBD1 agrees at 12 bases. Trimming cost V 7 bases and J 4 bases; bases outside gene matches: 8. This CDR3 has 15 residues. Looked up from germline, CDR1 is SGHNT and CDR2 is YYREEE (reference sequence). In nucleotides, the CDR3 is TGTGCCAGCCGATCCGGGACAGGGGGCACCACTGAAGCTTTCTTT. Protein: CASRSGTGGTTEAFF.

The chain recombines TRBV18 with TRBJ2-3; D is undetermined. CDR1 KGHSH and CDR2 LQKENI come from the germline V gene. The CDR3 is 14 residues long. V was cut by 6 bases and J by 4 bases, with 14 bases left in between. CDR3 in amino acids: CASSPQQWADTQYF. The CDR3 region has the DNA TGTGCCAGCTCTCCCCAACAGTGGGCAGATACGCAGTATTTT.

The J gene is TRBJ2-2, the V gene TRBV18, with D uncertain. The CDR3 sequence is 14 residues long. Trimming removed 3 bases at V and 1 base at J, with 6 bases between. Per the germline V gene, CDR1 is KGHSH and CDR2 is LQKENI. Written as DNA, the CDR3 is TGTGCCAGCTCACCTCAACAGAACACCGGGGAGCTGTTTTTT. Protein sequence: CASSPQQNTGELFF.

The J gene is TRBJ1-3, the V gene TRBV7-9; D is ambiguous. The CDR3 runs 12 residues. In germline, CDR1 is SEHNR, CDR2 FQNEAQ (reference sequence). V shed 6 bases and J shed 9 bases, with 12 bases lying between them. The CDR3 nucleotides read TGTGCCAGCAGGGACGAGAGGGCCACCATATATTTT. It specifies CASRDERATIYF.

This chain joins TRBV28 and TRBJ2-7; weak D call: TRBD2 (6 bases). CDR1 is MDHEN and CDR2 is SYDVKM in the germline V gene. Trimming removed 8 bases at V and 5 bases at J, with 25 bases between. CDR3 length: 16 amino acids. CDR3 sequence (DNA): TGTGCCAGCGTTTCTAGCGCGTTGAGACGGTGGAACGAGCAGTACTTC. As protein: CASVSSALRRWNEQYF.

V is TRBV28 and J is TRBJ1-1, with no clear D. V was trimmed by 3 bases and J by 8 bases, leaving 13 bases between them. The CDR3 runs to 13 residues. Germline V gene data show CDR1 as MDHEN and CDR2 as SYDVKM. CDR3 coding DNA: TGTGCCAGCAGTTTCGTAGGTAGGGCAGAAGCTTTCTTT. This translates into CASSFVGRAEAFF.

This sequence joins TRBV6-6 and TRBJ1-5; 7 nucleotides agree with TRBD1. The CDR3 totals 15 residues. Germline-derived CDR1 and CDR2 are MNHNY and SVGAGI (reference sequence). With V trimmed by 5 bases and J by 3 bases, 7 bases remained unmatched. The CDR3 loop is CASSRTGDPNQPQHF. The CDR3 DNA sequence: TGTGCCAGCAGTCGAACAGGGGATCCCAATCAGCCCCAGCATTTT.

The rearrangement uses TRBV27 and TRBJ1-5, with 7 bases identical to TRBD1. This CDR3 is 15 amino acids long. The germline CDR1 and CDR2 sequences are MNHEY and SMNVEV (reference sequence). The V segment lost 6 bases and the J segment 0 bases; nucleotides outside the gene matches: 5. DNA for the CDR3: TGTGCCAGCAGGGGGACAGCCTCTAGCAATCAGCCCCAGCATTTT. Amino acid sequence: CASRGTASSNQPQHF.

The chain combines TRBV29-1 with TRBJ1-1, with TRBD1 as a possible D gene (6 bases). The germline V gene encodes CDR1 SQVTM and CDR2 ANQGSEA. Trimming took off 3 bases at V and 1 base at J, with 6 bases between the two ends. The CDR3 contains 12 residues. The CDR3 nucleotides read TGCAGCGTTGACAGGGGGAACACTGAAGCTTTCTTT. Protein: CSVDRGNTEAFF.

The J gene is TRBJ1-1, the V gene TRBV29-1, with D possibly TRBD1 on 6 matching bases. V was clipped by 0 bases and J by 3 bases, with 11 bases between them. CDR3 length equals 14 residues. Germline V gives CDR1 SQVTM, CDR2 ANQGSEA. The chain's CDR3 is CSVEDRNRDTEAFF. CDR3 DNA: TGCAGCGTTGAAGATCGCAACAGGGACACTGAAGCTTTCTTT.

The chain combines TRBV7-9 with TRBJ1-6; D may be TRBD1 (5 bases). V lost 5 bases to trimming and J lost 14 bases, with 16 bases between them. Germline V CDR1 and CDR2: SEHNR, FQNEAQ (reference sequence). There are 13 residues in the CDR3. The CDR3 loop reads CASSQSGGWALHF. CDR3 coding DNA: TGTGCCAGCAGCCAGAGCGGGGGTTGGGCCCTCCACTTT.

This chain links TRBV5-1 with TRBJ1-2; D possibly corresponds to TRBD1 (6 bases). This CDR3 has 14 residues. Between the trimmed V and J ends, which lost 3 bases and 10 bases, there was a span of 19 bases. In germline, CDR1 is SGHRS, CDR2 YFSETQ. CDR3: CASSSSGQPPNYTF. Written as DNA, the CDR3 is TGCGCCAGCAGCTCCTCGGGACAACCCCCAAACTACACCTTC.

The chain joins TRBV7-7 to TRBJ2-2, with 12 bases matching TRBD1. V was pared by 5 bases and J by 6 bases, with 7 bases of the junction left unmatched. The CDR3 spans 16 residues. Germline V gene lookup returns CDR1 SSHAT and CDR2 FNYEAQ (reference sequence). The CDR3 sequence: CASSLQGQGAPGELFF. CDR3 bases: TGTGCCAGCAGCCTTCAGGGACAGGGGGCCCCCGGGGAGCTGTTTTTT.

The rearrangement uses TRBV7-9 and TRBJ2-2; 8 bases fit TRBD1. There are 14 residues in the CDR3. V was pared by 5 bases and J by 4 bases, with 3 bases of the junction left unmatched. Germline CDR1 reads SEHNR; CDR2 reads FQNEAQ (reference sequence). CDR3 nucleotides: TGTGCCAGCAGCGGACAGGGAAGCACCGGGGAGCTGTTTTTT. Its protein product is CASSGQGSTGELFF.

The sample holds one count of this clone. V usage is TRBV7-6 and J usage is TRBJ1-5; TRBD1 might be the D (5 bases). The germline CDR1 and CDR2 sequences are SGHVS and FNYEAQ. This CDR3 comprises 15 residues. V gave up 3 bases and J gave up 0 bases, with 9 bases separating them. This CDR3 reads CASSLTDNSNQPQHF. In DNA, the CDR3 is TGTGCCAGCAGCTTGACAGACAATAGCAATCAGCCCCAGCATTTT.

The chain has TRBV28 and TRBJ1-2; D gene uncertain. This CDR3 has 13 amino acids. Trimming left V 4 bases short and J 2 bases short, with 8 bases between. Germline V gene sequence: CDR1 MDHEN, CDR2 SYDVKM. The CDR3: CASSSSKNYGYTF. As DNA, the CDR3 is TGTGCCAGCAGTTCATCCAAGAACTATGGCTACACCTTC.

This clone was counted a few times. The rearrangement joins TRBV15 to TRBJ2-7; TRBD2 might be the D (6 bases). The germline gives CDR1 LNHNV, CDR2 YYDKDF (reference sequence). V was clipped by 4 bases and J by 4 bases, with 11 bases between them. The CDR3 length is 13 residues. CDR3: CATSTSGVYEQYF. The CDR3 DNA reads as TGTGCCACCAGCACGTCGGGAGTTTACGAGCAGTACTTC. Complete variable domain (other parts from reference TRBV15 and TRBJ2-7): DAMVIQNPRYQVTQFGKPVTLSCSQTLNHNVMYWYQQKSSQAPKLLFHYYDKDFNNEADTPDNFQSRRPNTSFCFLDIRSPGLGDTAMYLCATSTSGVYEQYFGPGTRLTVT.

The rearrangement joins TRBV27 to TRBJ2-4, with D hard to call. Germline V gene sequence: CDR1 MNHEY, CDR2 SMNVEV (reference sequence). The CDR3 sequence is 14 residues long. V lost 3 bases, J lost 6 bases, and 12 bases lay in between. CDR3 bases: TGTGCCAGCAGTTTCCCAGCAGCTTTAAACATTCAGTACTTC. Its translation: CASSFPAALNIQYF.

The rearrangement links TRBV6-5 to TRBJ2-7; D is perhaps TRBD2 (5 bases). The CDR3 consists of 16 residues. Germline lookup yields CDR1 MNHEY and CDR2 SVGAGI. Trimming removed 0 bases from V and 2 bases from J, with 14 bases in between. The CDR3: CASSYSRAGRAYEQYF. DNA for the CDR3: TGTGCCAGCAGTTACTCGAGGGCAGGCCGAGCCTACGAGCAGTACTTC.

V is TRBV5-4 and J is TRBJ2-1; D possibly corresponds to TRBD1 (6 bases). Trimming took 1 base from V and 12 from J, leaving 14 bases between them. The germline CDR1 and CDR2 sequences are SGHNT and YYREEE (reference sequence). The CDR3 consists of 13 residues. The CDR3 region has the DNA TGTGCCAGCAGCTTGAACCCACAAGGGGGGCAGTTCTTC. Protein product: CASSLNPQGGQFF. The variable domain in full, with the rest retrieved from reference TRBV5-4 and TRBJ2-1, is ETGVTQSPTHLIKTRGQQVTLRCSSQSGHNTVSWYQQALGQGPQFIFQYYREEENGRGNFPPRFSGLQFPNYSSELNVNALELDDSALYLCASSLNPQGGQFFGPGTRLTVL.